One and the same sample provided the 12 T cell receptor beta chains below, sequenced in a study of radiotherapy plus CTLA-4 blockade in lung cancer. Assay: immunoSEQ multiplex PCR; the TCRdb copy retains only in-frame clones and omits some. The table has 39,000 or so clones, about three quarters seen once; the top ten hold around 9.5%. This specimen was peripheral blood, taken from a patient treated with radiotherapy plus ipilimumab. Receptors were obtained from a human donor with non-small cell lung cancer who had stable disease on radiotherapy plus ipilimumab.

The chain has TRBV7-8 and TRBJ1-4, with D maybe TRBD1 (5 bases). CDR1 and CDR2 (germline): SGHVS, FQNEAQ. V was cut by 2 bases and J by 4 bases, with 14 bases left in between. The CDR3 length is 16 residues. CDR3 bases: TGTGCCAGCAGCTTATTCCAGGGTTCGGGTAATGAAAAACTGTTTTTT. Its translation: CASSLFQGSGNEKLFF.

V is TRBV11-2 and J is TRBJ1-5; tentative D call: TRBD1 (5 bases). Trimming stripped 4 bases from V and 1 base from J, with 11 bases between. This CDR3 has 15 amino acids. Germline V gene data show CDR1 as SGHAT and CDR2 as FQNNGV. The CDR3 nucleotides read TGTGCCAGCAGCTCGGGGCTCCTCAGCAATCAGCCCCAGCATTTT. Its translation is CASSSGLLSNQPQHF. The full variable domain, its missing parts supplied by reference TRBV11-2 and TRBJ1-5, is EAGVAQSPRYKIIEKRQSVAFWCNPISGHATLYWYQQILGQGPKLLIQFQNNGVVDDSQLPKDRFSAERLKGVDSTLKIQPAKLEDSAVYLCASSSGLLSNQPQHFGDGTRLSIL.

The chain joins TRBV5-1 to TRBJ1-2; TRBD1 is a possible D gene (5 bases). Germline V gene lookup returns CDR1 SGHRS and CDR2 YFSETQ. The V and J ends lost 0 bases and 3 bases respectively, with 15 bases between them. The CDR3 covers 16 residues. The CDR3 loop is CASSLDRPQGDYGYTF. Here the CDR3 DNA reads TGCGCCAGCAGCTTGGACCGACCTCAGGGAGACTATGGCTACACCTTC.

This clone was seen once. CDR3 sequence reads: CASSARGVPYEQYF. The CDR3 nucleotides read TGTGCCAGCAGTGCGAGGGGGGTCCCCTACGAGCAGTACTTC. The chain uses TRBV25-1 and TRBJ2-7; D is possibly TRBD1 or TRBD2 (6 bases each). The length of the CDR3 is 14 residues. V shed 4 bases and J shed 2 bases, with 12 bases lying between them. Germline loops: CDR1 MGHDK, CDR2 SYGVNS.

This clone has only a few counts. The V gene is TRBV7-2, the J gene TRBJ1-3, with D possibly being TRBD1 (5 bases). The V end was cut by 1 base, the J end by 3 bases, with 7 bases between. CDR1 and CDR2 (germline): SGHTA, FQGNSA. The CDR3 runs to 14 residues. CDR3 in amino acids: CASSLVGGGNTIYF. CDR3 DNA sequence: TGTGCCAGCAGCTTAGTGGGGGGTGGAAACACCATATATTTT.

The gene calls are TRBV6-5 and TRBJ1-2; D is unclear. The germline CDR1 and CDR2 sequences are MNHEY and SVGAGI. The CDR3 extends over 14 amino acids. The V end was cut by 4 bases, the J end by 7 bases, with 16 bases between. The CDR3 sequence is CASSWATTGAGYTF. CDR3 nucleotide sequence: TGTGCCAGCAGTTGGGCGACAACGGGAGCTGGCTACACCTTC.

In its sample, this clone was seen a few times. This rearrangement joins TRBV7-8 to TRBJ2-7; 7 nucleotides align to TRBD2. Trimming took 4 bases from V and 7 from J; bases not matched to a gene: 1. The CDR3 is made up of 11 amino acids. Germline CDR1 is SGHVS and CDR2 is FQNEAQ. CDR3: CASSWEGEQYV. The CDR3 DNA is TGTGCCAGCAGCTGGGAGGGTGAGCAGTACGTC.

The rearrangement joins TRBV7-3 to TRBJ1-3; D call uncertain. The CDR3 loop spans 15 amino acids. Germline CDR1 is SGHTA and CDR2 is FQGTGA. V gave up 5 bases and J gave up 1 base, with 12 bases separating them. The CDR3, as DNA: TGTGCCAGCAGCCCCCGCGCATCTTCTGGAAACACCATATATTTT. Amino acids: CASSPRASSGNTIYF.

CDR3 bases: TGTGCCACCAGCAGAGATCTGAATGATGGCTACACCTTC. Protein product: CATSRDLNDGYTF. The J gene is TRBJ1-2, the V gene TRBV15, with D unclear. Germline V lookup: CDR1 LNHNV, CDR2 YYDKDF (reference sequence). The germline V and J ends were trimmed by 0 bases and 6 bases, with 8 bases remaining between them. The CDR3 loop spans 13 amino acids.

Here the CDR3 reads CASSSGFSSTDTQYF. For the CDR3, the DNA is TGTGCCAGCAGCTCGGGATTTTCTAGCACAGATACGCAGTATTTT. The J gene is TRBJ2-3, the V gene TRBV5-4; perhaps TRBD2 as D (5 bases). The ends were cut back, 3 bases at V and 0 bases at J, with 11 bases in the middle. The germline gives CDR1 SGHNT, CDR2 YYREEE (reference sequence). The CDR3 has 15 residues.

This clone was seen only a few times. J is TRBJ1-6 and V is TRBV10-2; D is unclear. CDR3 size: 15 residues. Germline lookup yields CDR1 WSHSY and CDR2 SAAADI. The ends were cut back, 3 bases at V and 7 bases at J, with 13 bases in the middle. The CDR3 loop reads CASSDIGFGNSPLHF. For the CDR3, the DNA is TGCGCCAGCAGTGATATCGGGTTCGGGAATTCACCCCTCCACTTT.

This clone has just a few counts. The CDR3 region is CASSYPLGGDSPLHF. Written as DNA, the CDR3 is TGTGCCAGCAGTTACCCGCTAGGGGGTGATTCACCCCTCCACTTT. The V and J genes are TRBV6-6 and TRBJ1-6; perhaps TRBD1 as D (6 bases). Trimming removed 2 bases at V and 8 bases at J, with 13 bases between. Per the germline V gene, CDR1 is MNHNY and CDR2 is SVGAGI (reference sequence). The CDR3 spans 15 residues.